This T cell receptor beta chain was identified in a study of cytomegalovirus exposure and HLA in healthy donors. Findings of the study overall: Overall, about 160 TCR beta chains were annotated as cytomegalovirus-associated. Most observed TCR sequences were rare, whereas some public TCRs were detected in many donors.

V trimming: 5 bases; J trimming: 3 bases; junction bases outside the gene matches: 4. The V gene's germline CDR1 is MNHEY and CDR2 SMNVEV (reference sequence). This CDR3 contains 14 residues. The assay was immunoSEQ multiplex PCR, and TCRdb's table has in-frame clones only and misses some. The data contain tens of thousands of clones, 94% of them seen just once; the ten biggest clones take up 3.2%. Notes on this clone: Its antigen is not known.

The donors were members of the validation cohort comprising about 130 subjects, separate from the approximately 670-subject first cohort. This TCR came from a woman aged 18 to 35 in good health and CMV-seropositive. The sample consisted of PBMCs. The chain has TRBV27 and TRBJ1-2; 9 nucleotides match TRBD1. The CDR3 sequence: CASSTQGAHYGYTF. The CDR3 DNA is TGTGCCAGCAGTACACAGGGGGCGCACTATGGCTACACCTTC.